The text below deals with one T cell receptor beta chain. The antigen is not known. V was pared by 6 bases and J by 0 bases, with 4 bases of the junction left unmatched. Germline V gives CDR1 MNHNS, CDR2 SASEGT. The CDR3 consists of 15 residues. The data originate from a study of lymphopenia after photon versus proton radiotherapy. Overall study findings and caveats: Photon-treated patients lost naive T cells and TCR diversity; proton-treated stayed stable. Only patients who died were analyzed for survival; proton advantage is unproven.

Clones were read by immunoSEQ multiplex PCR, and TCRdb kept only the in-frame ones, dropping some. The table records 50,000 or so clones, more than 85% of them present only once. The sequenced sample was peripheral blood, obtained from a patient treated with photon-based radiotherapy. This clonotype originated in a woman in her 40s with cholangiocarcinoma. V gene TRBV6-1 combines with J gene TRBJ2-1, with TRBD1 identical over 8 bases. The CDR3 DNA reads as TGTGCCAGCAGAAGGACAGGGAGCTCCTACAATGAGCAGTTCTTC. As protein: CASRRTGSSYNEQFF.